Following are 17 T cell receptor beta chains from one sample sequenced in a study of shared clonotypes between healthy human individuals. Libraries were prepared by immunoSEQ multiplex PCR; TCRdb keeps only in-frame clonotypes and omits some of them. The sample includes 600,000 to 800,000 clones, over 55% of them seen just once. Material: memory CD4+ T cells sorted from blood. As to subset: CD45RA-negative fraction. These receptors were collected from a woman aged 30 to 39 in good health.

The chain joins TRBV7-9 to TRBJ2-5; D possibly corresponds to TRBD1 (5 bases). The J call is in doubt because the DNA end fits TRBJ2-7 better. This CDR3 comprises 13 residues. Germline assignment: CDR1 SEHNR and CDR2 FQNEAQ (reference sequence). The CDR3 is CASRNGHNYEQYF. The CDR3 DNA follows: TGTGCCAGCAGGAATGGACACAACTACGAGCAGTACTTC.

CDR3 loop: CASSQQWTSGVKVYEQYF. The CDR3 DNA sequence: TGCGCCAGCAGCCAACAATGGACTAGCGGAGTCAAAGTCTACGAGCAGTACTTC. The chain recombines TRBV4-1 with TRBJ2-7; 10 positions match TRBD2. V was clipped by 2 bases and J by 3 bases; unmatched bases: 13. The CDR3 sequence is 18 residues long. Germline V lookup: CDR1 MGHRA, CDR2 YSYEKL.

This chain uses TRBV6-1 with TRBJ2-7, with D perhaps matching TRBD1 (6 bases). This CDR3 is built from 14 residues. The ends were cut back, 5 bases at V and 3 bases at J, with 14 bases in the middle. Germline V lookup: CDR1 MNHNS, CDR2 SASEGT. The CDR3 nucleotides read TGTGCCAGCAGTACACGGACAGTAGGCTACGAGCAGTACTTC. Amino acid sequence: CASSTRTVGYEQYF.

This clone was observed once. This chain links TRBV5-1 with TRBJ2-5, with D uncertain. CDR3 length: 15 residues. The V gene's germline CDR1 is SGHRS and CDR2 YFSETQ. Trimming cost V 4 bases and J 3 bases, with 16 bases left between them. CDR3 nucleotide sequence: TGCGCCAGCAGCCTGAACCCCGACAAGGAAGAGACCCAGTACTTC. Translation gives CASSLNPDKEETQYF.

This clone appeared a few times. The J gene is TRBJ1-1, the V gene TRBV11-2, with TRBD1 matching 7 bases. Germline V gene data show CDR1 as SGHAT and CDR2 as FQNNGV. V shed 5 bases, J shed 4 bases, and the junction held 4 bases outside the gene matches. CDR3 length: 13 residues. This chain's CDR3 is CASSRQGGTEAFF. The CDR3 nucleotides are TGTGCCAGCAGCCGTCAGGGGGGCACTGAAGCTTTCTTT. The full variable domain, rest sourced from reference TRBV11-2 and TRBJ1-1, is EAGVAQSPRYKIIEKRQSVAFWCNPISGHATLYWYQQILGQGPKLLIQFQNNGVVDDSQLPKDRFSAERLKGVDSTLKIQPAKLEDSAVYLCASSRQGGTEAFFGQGTRLTVV.

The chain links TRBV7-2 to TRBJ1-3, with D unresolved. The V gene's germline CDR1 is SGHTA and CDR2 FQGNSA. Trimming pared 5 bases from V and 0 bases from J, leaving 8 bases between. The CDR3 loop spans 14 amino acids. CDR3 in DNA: TGTGCCAGCAGCCCGGGCGTCTCTGGAAACACCATATATTTT. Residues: CASSPGVSGNTIYF.

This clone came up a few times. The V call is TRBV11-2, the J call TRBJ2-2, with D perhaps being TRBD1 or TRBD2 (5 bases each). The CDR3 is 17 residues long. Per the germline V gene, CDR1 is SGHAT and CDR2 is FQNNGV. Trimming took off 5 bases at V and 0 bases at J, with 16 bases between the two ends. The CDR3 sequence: CASSPRGVASNTGELFF. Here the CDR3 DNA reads TGTGCCAGCAGCCCCCGAGGGGTGGCCTCGAACACCGGGGAGCTGTTTTTT. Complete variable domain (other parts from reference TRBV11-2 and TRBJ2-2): EAGVAQSPRYKIIEKRQSVAFWCNPISGHATLYWYQQILGQGPKLLIQFQNNGVVDDSQLPKDRFSAERLKGVDSTLKIQPAKLEDSAVYLCASSPRGVASNTGELFFGEGSRLTVL.

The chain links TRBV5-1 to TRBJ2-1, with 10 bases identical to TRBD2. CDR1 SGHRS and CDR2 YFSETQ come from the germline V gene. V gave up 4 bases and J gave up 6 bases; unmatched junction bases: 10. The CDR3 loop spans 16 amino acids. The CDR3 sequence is CASSPQAGGVGNEQFF. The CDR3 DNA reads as TGCGCCAGCAGCCCCCAAGCGGGAGGGGTGGGCAATGAGCAGTTCTTC.

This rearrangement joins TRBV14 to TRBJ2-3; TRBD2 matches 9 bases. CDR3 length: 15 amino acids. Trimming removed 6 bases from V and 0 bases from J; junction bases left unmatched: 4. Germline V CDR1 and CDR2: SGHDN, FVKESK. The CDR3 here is CASRKAGGSTDTQYF. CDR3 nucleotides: TGTGCCAGCAGGAAAGCGGGAGGCAGCACAGATACGCAGTATTTT.

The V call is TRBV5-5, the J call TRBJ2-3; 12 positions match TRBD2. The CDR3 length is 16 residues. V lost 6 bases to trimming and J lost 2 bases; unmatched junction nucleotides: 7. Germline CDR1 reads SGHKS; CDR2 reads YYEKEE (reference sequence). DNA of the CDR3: TGTGCCAGCAACATACTAGCGGGAGGAAACACAGATACGCAGTATTTT. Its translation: CASNILAGGNTDTQYF.

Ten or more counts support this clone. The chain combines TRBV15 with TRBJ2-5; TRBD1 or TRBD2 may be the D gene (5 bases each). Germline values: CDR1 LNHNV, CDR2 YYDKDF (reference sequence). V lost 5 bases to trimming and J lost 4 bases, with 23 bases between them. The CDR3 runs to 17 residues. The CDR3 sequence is CATSPTFEAGTAETQYF. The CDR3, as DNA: TGTGCCACCAGCCCCACTTTCGAAGCAGGGACGGCAGAGACCCAGTACTTC.

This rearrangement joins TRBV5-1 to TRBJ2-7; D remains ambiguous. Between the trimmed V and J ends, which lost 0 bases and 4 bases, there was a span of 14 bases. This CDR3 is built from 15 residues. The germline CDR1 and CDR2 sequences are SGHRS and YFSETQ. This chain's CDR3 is CASSLDWQIPYEQYF. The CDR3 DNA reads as TGCGCCAGCAGCTTGGATTGGCAGATACCTTACGAGCAGTACTTC.

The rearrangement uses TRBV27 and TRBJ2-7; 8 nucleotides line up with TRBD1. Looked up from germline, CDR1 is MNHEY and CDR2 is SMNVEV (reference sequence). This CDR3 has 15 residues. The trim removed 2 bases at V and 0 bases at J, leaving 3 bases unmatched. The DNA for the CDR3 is TGTGCCAGCAGTTTAACGGGACAGGACTCCTACGAGCAGTACTTC. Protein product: CASSLTGQDSYEQYF.

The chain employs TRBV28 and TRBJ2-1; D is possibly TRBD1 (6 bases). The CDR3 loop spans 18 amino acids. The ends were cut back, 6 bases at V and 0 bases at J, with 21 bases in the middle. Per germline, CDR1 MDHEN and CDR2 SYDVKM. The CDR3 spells CASRKPGQRSFSYNEQFF. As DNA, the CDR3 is TGTGCCAGCAGAAAACCGGGACAAAGATCGTTCTCCTACAATGAGCAGTTCTTC.

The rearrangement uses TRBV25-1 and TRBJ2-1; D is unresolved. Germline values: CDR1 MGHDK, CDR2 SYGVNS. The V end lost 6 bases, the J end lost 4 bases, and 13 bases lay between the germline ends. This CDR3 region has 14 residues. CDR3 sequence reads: CASSAPRTYNEQFF. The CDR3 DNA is TGTGCCAGCAGCGCCCCTAGAACGTACAATGAGCAGTTCTTC. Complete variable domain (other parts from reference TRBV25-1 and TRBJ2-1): EADIYQTPRYLVIGTGKKITLECSQTMGHDKMYWYQQDPGMELHLIHYSYGVNSTEKGDLSSESTVSRIRTEHFPLTLESARPSHTSQYLCASSAPRTYNEQFFGPGTRLTVL.

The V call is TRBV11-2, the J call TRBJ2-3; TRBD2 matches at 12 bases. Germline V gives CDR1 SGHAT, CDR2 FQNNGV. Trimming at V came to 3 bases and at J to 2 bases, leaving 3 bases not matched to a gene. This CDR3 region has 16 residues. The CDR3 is CASSFGLAGTTDTQYF. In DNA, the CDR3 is TGTGCCAGCAGCTTCGGACTAGCGGGAACCACAGATACGCAGTATTTT.

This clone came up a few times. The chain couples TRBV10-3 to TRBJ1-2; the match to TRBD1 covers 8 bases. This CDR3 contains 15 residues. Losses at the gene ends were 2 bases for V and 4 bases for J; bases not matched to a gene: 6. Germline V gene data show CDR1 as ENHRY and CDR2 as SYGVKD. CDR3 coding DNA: TGTGCCATCAGTGAGCCGGAGACAGGGGCCTATGGCTACACCTTC. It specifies CAISEPETGAYGYTF.